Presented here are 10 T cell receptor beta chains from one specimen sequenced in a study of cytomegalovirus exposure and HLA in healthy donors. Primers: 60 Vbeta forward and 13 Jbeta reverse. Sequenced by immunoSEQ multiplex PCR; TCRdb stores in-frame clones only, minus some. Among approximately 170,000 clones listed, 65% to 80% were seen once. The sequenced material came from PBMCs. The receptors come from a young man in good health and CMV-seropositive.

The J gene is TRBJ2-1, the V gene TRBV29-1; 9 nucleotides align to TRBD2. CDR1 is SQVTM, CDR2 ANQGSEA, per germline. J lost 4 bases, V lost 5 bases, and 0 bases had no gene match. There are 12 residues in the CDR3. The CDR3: CSVTSGYNEQFF. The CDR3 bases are TGCAGCGTTACTAGCGGGTACAATGAGCAGTTCTTC.

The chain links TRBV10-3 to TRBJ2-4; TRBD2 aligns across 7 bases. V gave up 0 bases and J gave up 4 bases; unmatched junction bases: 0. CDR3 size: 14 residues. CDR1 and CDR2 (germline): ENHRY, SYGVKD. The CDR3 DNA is TGTGCCATCAGTGAGTCGGGACTAAAAAACATTCAGTACTTC. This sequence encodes CAISESGLKNIQYF.

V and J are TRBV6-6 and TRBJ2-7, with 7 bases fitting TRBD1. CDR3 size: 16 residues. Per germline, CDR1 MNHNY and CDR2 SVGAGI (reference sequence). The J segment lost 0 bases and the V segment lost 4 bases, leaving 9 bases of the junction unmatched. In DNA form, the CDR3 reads TGTGCCAGCAGTTTTCTAGCCGGGACAGCCTCCTACGAGCAGTACTTC. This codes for CASSFLAGTASYEQYF.

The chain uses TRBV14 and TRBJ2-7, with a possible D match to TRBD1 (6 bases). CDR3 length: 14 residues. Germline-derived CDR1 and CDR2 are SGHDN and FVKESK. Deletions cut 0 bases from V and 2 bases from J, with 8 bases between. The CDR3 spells CASSQDEGAYEQYF. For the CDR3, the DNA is TGTGCCAGCAGCCAAGATGAGGGGGCCTACGAGCAGTACTTC.

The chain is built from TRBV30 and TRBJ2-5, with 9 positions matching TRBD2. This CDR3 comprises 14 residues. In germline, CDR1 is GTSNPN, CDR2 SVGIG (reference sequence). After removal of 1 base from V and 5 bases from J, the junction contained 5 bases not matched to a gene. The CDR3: CAWSEVLAGETQYF. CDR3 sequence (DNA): TGTGCCTGGAGTGAAGTACTAGCGGGTGAGACCCAGTACTTC.

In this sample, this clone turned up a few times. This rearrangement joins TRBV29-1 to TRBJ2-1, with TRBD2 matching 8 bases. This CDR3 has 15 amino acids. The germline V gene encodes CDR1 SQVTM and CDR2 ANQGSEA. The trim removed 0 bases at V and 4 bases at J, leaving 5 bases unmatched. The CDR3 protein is CSVEDLAGIYNEQFF. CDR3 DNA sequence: TGCAGCGTTGAAGATCTAGCGGGTATTTACAATGAGCAGTTCTTC.

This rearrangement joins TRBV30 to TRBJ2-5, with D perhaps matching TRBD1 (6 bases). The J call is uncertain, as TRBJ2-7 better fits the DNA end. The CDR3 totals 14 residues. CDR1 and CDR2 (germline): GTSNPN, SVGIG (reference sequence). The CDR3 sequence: CAWSSSNRVGEQYF. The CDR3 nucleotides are TGTGCCTGGAGTAGTAGTAACAGGGTAGGCGAGCAGTACTTC.

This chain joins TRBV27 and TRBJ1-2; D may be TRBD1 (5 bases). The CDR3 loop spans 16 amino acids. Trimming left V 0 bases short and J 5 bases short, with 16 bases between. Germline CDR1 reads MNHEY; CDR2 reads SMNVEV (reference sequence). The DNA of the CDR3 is TGTGCCAGCAGTTTATCTCCACCAAAGGGGTTGTATGGCTACACCTTC. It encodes CASSLSPPKGLYGYTF.

Here the CDR3 reads CASSAEGVSNEKLFF. In DNA, the CDR3 is TGTGCCAGCAGCGCGGAGGGTGTAAGTAATGAAAAACTGTTTTTT. J is TRBJ1-4 and V is TRBV9; D is uncertain. The CDR3 consists of 15 residues. Germline V gene lookup returns CDR1 SGDLS and CDR2 YYNGEE. V lost 3 bases to trimming and J lost 4 bases, with 13 bases between them.

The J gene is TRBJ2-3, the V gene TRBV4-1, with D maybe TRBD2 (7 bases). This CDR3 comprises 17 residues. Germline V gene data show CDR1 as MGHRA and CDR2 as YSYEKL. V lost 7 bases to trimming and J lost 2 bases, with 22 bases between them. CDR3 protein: CASKGGSASHDTDTQYF. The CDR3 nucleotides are TGCGCCAGCAAGGGGGGGTCGGCATCTCATGACACAGATACGCAGTATTTT.